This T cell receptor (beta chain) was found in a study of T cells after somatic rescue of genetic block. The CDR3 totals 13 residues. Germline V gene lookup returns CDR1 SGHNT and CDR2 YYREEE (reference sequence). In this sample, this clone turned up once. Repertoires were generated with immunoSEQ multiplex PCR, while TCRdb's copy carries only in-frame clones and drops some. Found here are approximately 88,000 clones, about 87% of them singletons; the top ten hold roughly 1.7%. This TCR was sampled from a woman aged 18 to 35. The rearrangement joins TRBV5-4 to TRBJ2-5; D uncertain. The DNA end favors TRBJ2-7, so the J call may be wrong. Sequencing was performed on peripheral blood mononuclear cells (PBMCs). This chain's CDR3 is CASSFGSSYEQYF. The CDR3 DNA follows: TGTGCCAGCAGCTTTGGCAGCTCCTACGAGCAGTACTTC.